This passage covers 31 T cell receptor beta chains from one sample sequenced in a study of CD8 T cells in Susac syndrome. Random hexamers were used to reverse transcribe an amount of roughly 0.5 to 1 ug RNA. One entry per CDR3 protein, called by TCRdb with MiXCR from the immunoSEQ multiplex PCR reads. The sample carries 100,000 to 150,000 distinct CDR3 sequences, around 94% recorded once. The sample was CD4+ T cells from PBMCs. The origin of the receptors is a human donor with multiple sclerosis.

V and J are TRBV12-3 or TRBV12-4 and TRBJ2-3; maybe TRBD2 (6 bases). CDR3 length: 14 residues. V lost 7 bases and J 0 bases, leaving 11 bases between the germline ends. Here the CDR3 reads CASTYSGSTDTQYF. The CDR3 bases are TGTGCCAGCACTTATAGCGGAAGCACAGATACGCAGTATTTT.

The chain has TRBV29-1 and TRBJ1-2, with a weak D call TRBD1 (6 bases). The CDR3 length is 11 residues. Trimming stripped 4 bases from V and 4 bases from J, with 7 bases between. Germline V CDR1 and CDR2: SQVTM, ANQGSEA. CDR3: CSVGGLYGYTF. The CDR3 DNA follows: TGCAGCGTTGGGGGGCTCTATGGCTACACCTTC.

This chain links TRBV7-2 with TRBJ2-7; no clear D. This CDR3 contains 12 residues. V dropped 4 bases and J dropped 3 bases, with 7 bases sitting between them. Germline lookup yields CDR1 SGHTA and CDR2 FQGNSA. The CDR3 loop reads CASSSTGYEQYF. The CDR3 region has the DNA TGTGCCAGCAGCTCCACCGGCTACGAGCAGTACTTC. Full variable domain (remainder filled in from reference TRBV7-2 and TRBJ2-7): GAGVSQSPSNKVTEKGKDVELRCDPISGHTALYWYRQSLGQGLEFLIYFQGNSAPDKSGLPSDRFSAERTGGSVSTLTIQRTQQEDSAVYLCASSSTGYEQYFGPGTRLTVT.

The chain employs TRBV30 and TRBJ2-3; 8 bases fit TRBD1. The J segment lost 3 bases and the V segment lost 3 bases, leaving 8 bases of the junction unmatched. Germline V gives CDR1 GTSNPN, CDR2 SVGIG (reference sequence). The CDR3 has 15 amino acids. CDR3 sequence (DNA): TGTGCCTGGAGAAGACAGGGGATAGGGACAGATACGCAGTATTTT. Translating it yields CAWRRQGIGTDTQYF.

This clonotype was counted a single time. This chain links TRBV30 with TRBJ2-7; D tentatively reads TRBD1 or TRBD2 (5 bases each). CDR3 size: 12 residues. The V gene lost 4 bases and the J gene lost 6 bases, with 13 bases spanning the gap. The germline CDR1 and CDR2 sequences are GTSNPN and SVGIG (reference sequence). Here the CDR3 DNA reads TGTGCCTGGAATGGGGGTGCGGTCGAGCAGTACTTC. It yields the protein CAWNGGAVEQYF.

V gene TRBV28 combines with J gene TRBJ2-7; 10 bases match TRBD1. V gave up 4 bases and J gave up 4 bases; unmatched junction bases: 10. Per the germline V gene, CDR1 is MDHEN and CDR2 is SYDVKM. The CDR3 sequence is 16 residues long. Written as DNA, the CDR3 is TGTGCCAGCAGTTCCCCCGGGACAGGGGCGCATTACGAGCAGTACTTC. It translates to CASSSPGTGAHYEQYF.

The chain has TRBV5-1 and TRBJ2-3; 7 nucleotides align to TRBD2. This CDR3 comprises 15 residues. Trimming cost V 3 bases and J 8 bases; bases outside gene matches: 12. Looked up from germline, CDR1 is SGHRS and CDR2 is YFSETQ. The CDR3, as DNA: TGCGCCAGCAGCTCGGGAGGTAACTACCTGGGTACGCAGTATTTT. It is translated as CASSSGGNYLGTQYF.

The V call is TRBV7-3, the J call TRBJ2-2; no clear D gene. Germline lookup yields CDR1 SGHTA and CDR2 FQGTGA. Trimming pared 1 base from V and 8 bases from J, leaving 8 bases between. The CDR3 covers 13 residues. The CDR3 sequence is CASSLNERGELFF. DNA of the CDR3: TGTGCCAGCAGCTTAAATGAAAGGGGGGAGCTGTTTTTT. The whole variable domain, remainder taken from reference TRBV7-3 and TRBJ2-2, is GAGVSQTPSNKVTEKGKYVELRCDPISGHTALYWYRQSLGQGPEFLIYFQGTGAADDSGLPNDRFFAVRPEGSVSTLKIQRTERGDSAVYLCASSLNERGELFFGEGSRLTVL.

The V and J genes are TRBV25-1 and TRBJ1-5; the D gene is possibly TRBD1 (6 bases). This CDR3 region has 14 residues. CDR1 is MGHDK and CDR2 is SYGVNS in the germline V gene. The V and J ends lost 2 bases and 7 bases respectively, with 12 bases between them. CDR3: CASSELGGSQPQHF. The CDR3 nucleotides read TGTGCCAGCAGTGAACTCGGGGGCAGCCAGCCCCAGCATTTT.

In DNA form, the CDR3 reads TGTGCCAGCAGGTTGCTCGGAGACAGCTTCACCGGGGAGCTGTTTTTT. It specifies CASRLLGDSFTGELFF. This rearrangement joins TRBV7-8 to TRBJ2-2; D perhaps matches TRBD1 (5 bases). CDR1 and CDR2 (germline): SGHVS, FQNEAQ. The CDR3 has 16 amino acids. The ends were cut back, 6 bases at V and 4 bases at J, with 18 bases in the middle.

The chain joins TRBV6-2 or TRBV6-3 to TRBJ1-1; tentatively, D is TRBD1 (6 bases). The CDR3 has 18 residues. Germline lookup yields CDR1 MNHEY and CDR2 SVGEGT. Trimming pared 4 bases from V and 1 base from J, leaving 22 bases between. The CDR3 coding sequence is TGTGCCAGCAGTTGGACCTCACAGGGAAGGAACGAGAACACTGAAGCTTTCTTT. This codes for CASSWTSQGRNENTEAFF.

V usage is TRBV5-1 and J usage is TRBJ1-2; unclear D gene. V was clipped by 1 base and J by 7 bases, with 17 bases between them. Looked up from germline, CDR1 is SGHRS and CDR2 is YFSETQ. The CDR3 covers 15 residues. CDR3 DNA sequence: TGCGCCAGCAGCTTGAGCTCGGGATCGGATCTTGGCTACACCTTC. As protein: CASSLSSGSDLGYTF. Full variable domain (remainder filled in from reference TRBV5-1 and TRBJ1-2): KAGVTQTPRYLIKTRGQQVTLSCSPISGHRSVSWYQQTPGQGLQFLFEYFSETQRNKGNFPGRFSGRQFSNSRSEMNVSTLELGDSALYLCASSLSSGSDLGYTFGSGTRLTVV.

The J gene is TRBJ2-3, the V gene TRBV9; D uncertain. Trimming shortened V by 0 bases and J by 4 bases, and 3 bases separated the two germline ends. Germline V gene sequence: CDR1 SGDLS, CDR2 YYNGEE. There are 12 residues in the CDR3. CDR3 amino acids: CASSVGADTQYF. The CDR3 DNA sequence: TGTGCCAGCAGCGTAGGGGCAGATACGCAGTATTTT.

The rearrangement links TRBV30 to TRBJ2-2, with D perhaps TRBD1 (6 bases). From germline, CDR1 is GTSNPN and CDR2 SVGIG (reference sequence). Trimming cost V 3 bases and J 4 bases, with 12 bases left between them. The CDR3 contains 14 residues. DNA of the CDR3: TGTGCCTGGAGCCGTCGACAGGCCACCGGGGAGCTGTTTTTT. It is translated as CAWSRRQATGELFF.

The chain recombines TRBV30 with TRBJ1-1; D might be TRBD1 (5 bases). The germline gives CDR1 GTSNPN, CDR2 SVGIG (reference sequence). Trimming removed 3 bases from V and 2 bases from J, with 16 bases in between. The length of the CDR3 is 15 residues. CDR3 sequence reads: CAWRLEPGFNTEAFF. The CDR3 region has the DNA TGTGCCTGGAGGCTAGAACCAGGGTTTAACACTGAAGCTTTCTTT. The full variable domain, in which reference TRBV30 and TRBJ1-1 provide the parts outside the CDR3, is SQTIHQWPATLVQPVGSPLSLECTVEGTSNPNLYWYRQAAGRGLQLLFYSVGIGQISSEVPQNLSASRPQDRQFILSSKKLLLSDSGFYLCAWRLEPGFNTEAFFGQGTRLTVV.

The chain is built from TRBV18 and TRBJ1-2; 10 nucleotides agree with TRBD1. Trimming cost V 3 bases and J 5 bases; bases outside gene matches: 9. The germline V gene encodes CDR1 KGHSH and CDR2 LQKENI. The CDR3 loop spans 16 amino acids. As DNA, the CDR3 is TGTGCCAGCTCACCTTTCGACAGGGGGCAACCTTATGGCTACACCTTC. Its translation is CASSPFDRGQPYGYTF.

V is TRBV7-9 and J is TRBJ2-7; 10 nucleotides line up with TRBD1. This CDR3 has 14 residues. Germline values: CDR1 SEHNR, CDR2 FQNEAQ (reference sequence). V was clipped by 5 bases and J by 6 bases; unmatched bases: 7. The CDR3 coding sequence is TGTGCCAGCAGCAGGGGACAGGGGCTGGCCGAGCAGTACTTC. Its translation is CASSRGQGLAEQYF.

CDR3 DNA: TGTGCCAGCAGTACTACGAGGGCACCCCTCCACTTT. Amino acids: CASSTTRAPLHF. The gene calls are TRBV6-5 and TRBJ1-6; D not certain. V was trimmed by 5 bases and J by 11 bases, leaving 10 bases between them. This CDR3 region has 12 residues. In germline, CDR1 is MNHEY, CDR2 SVGAGI.

V and J are TRBV6-1 and TRBJ1-1, with TRBD1 identical over 7 bases. The V gene end was trimmed by 6 bases and the J gene end by 1 base; junction bases not matched to a gene: 11. This CDR3 spans 16 amino acids. Germline assignment: CDR1 MNHNS and CDR2 SASEGT. The CDR3 nucleotides read TGTGCCAGCAGCCGGGGACAGTGGATAGCGAACACTGAAGCTTTCTTT. It encodes CASSRGQWIANTEAFF.

This chain links TRBV6-5 with TRBJ2-7; D unclear. The CDR3 is made up of 15 amino acids. V dropped 7 bases and J dropped 0 bases, with 16 bases sitting between them. CDR1 and CDR2 (germline): MNHEY, SVGAGI. In nucleotides, the CDR3 is TGTGCCAGCAAACGGACGGAGACCCGCTCCTACGAGCAGTACTTC. The encoded protein is CASKRTETRSYEQYF.

The chain carries TRBV5-1 and TRBJ2-1, with 10 bases identical to TRBD2. Germline V gene data show CDR1 as SGHRS and CDR2 as YFSETQ. The CDR3 length is 15 residues. Losses at the gene ends were 4 bases for V and 2 bases for J; bases not matched to a gene: 3. The CDR3 region has the DNA TGCGCCAGCAGCGGTAGCGGGAGGCCCTACAATGAGCAGTTCTTC. Translation gives CASSGSGRPYNEQFF.

V gene TRBV6-5 combines with J gene TRBJ1-3; D is undetermined. Germline-derived CDR1 and CDR2 are MNHEY and SVGAGI. Trimming pared 4 bases from V and 0 bases from J, leaving 16 bases between. The CDR3 has 17 amino acids. CDR3 nucleotide sequence: TGTGCCAGCAGTTGGGCCAGGCTTGCGAACTCTGGAAACACCATATATTTT. Translation gives CASSWARLANSGNTIYF.

The chain recombines TRBV30 with TRBJ1-2, with TRBD1 identical over 9 bases. CDR1 GTSNPN and CDR2 SVGIG come from the germline V gene (reference sequence). This CDR3 is built from 16 residues. After removal of 3 bases from V and 3 bases from J, the junction contained 11 bases not matched to a gene. The CDR3 DNA reads as TGTGCCTGGAGACCCCCGGACAGGGGACAATACTATGGCTACACCTTC. It yields the protein CAWRPPDRGQYYGYTF.

This chain joins TRBV20-1 and TRBJ2-7, with D possibly being TRBD1 (5 bases). The CDR3 totals 13 residues. V lost 5 bases and J lost 3, with 14 bases in between. The germline V gene has CDR1 DFQATT and CDR2 SNEGSKA (reference sequence). CDR3 DNA sequence: TGCAGTGCTTCCCTCGACAGTGGCTACGAGCAGTACTTC. It codes for CSASLDSGYEQYF.

The chain recombines TRBV12-3 or TRBV12-4 with TRBJ1-5, with D unresolved. The CDR3 runs to 15 residues. V was shortened by 1 base and J by 3 bases, with 10 bases between the two germline ends. DNA for the CDR3: TGTGCCAGCAGTTTAGGGGGTCAGCTCAATCAGCCCCAGCATTTT. Protein product: CASSLGGQLNQPQHF.

The rearrangement joins TRBV5-4 to TRBJ2-5; 9 bases align to TRBD1. From germline, CDR1 is SGHNT and CDR2 YYREEE (reference sequence). The V segment lost 0 bases and the J segment 3 bases; nucleotides outside the gene matches: 6. This CDR3 region has 16 residues. Here the CDR3 reads CASSLAGRQGEETQYF. DNA for the CDR3: TGTGCCAGCAGCTTGGCGGGGAGACAGGGGGAAGAGACCCAGTACTTC.

This chain links TRBV7-3 with TRBJ2-1; 7 bases are shared with TRBD2. V was clipped by 7 bases and J by 8 bases; unmatched bases: 11. CDR3 length: 14 amino acids. Germline V gene lookup returns CDR1 SGHTA and CDR2 FQGTGA. The DNA for the CDR3 is TGTGCCAGCACCTTGGCAAGCGGGGATTATGAGCAGTTCTTC. Translating gives CASTLASGDYEQFF.

This chain uses TRBV20-1 with TRBJ1-3, with D perhaps TRBD1 (5 bases). V was trimmed by 2 bases and J by 4 bases, leaving 12 bases between them. There are 14 residues in the CDR3. The germline CDR1 and CDR2 sequences are DFQATT and SNEGSKA (reference sequence). The CDR3 protein is CSARTTGQGNTIYF. The CDR3, as DNA: TGCAGTGCTAGAACAACAGGTCAAGGAAACACCATATATTTT.

The chain couples TRBV7-2 to TRBJ1-1; 7 nucleotides match TRBD1. The CDR3 is 14 residues long. CDR1 SGHTA and CDR2 FQGNSA come from the germline V gene. V shed 5 bases, J shed 5 bases, and the junction held 8 bases outside the gene matches. The CDR3 coding sequence is TGTGCCAGCAGCCCGACAGGGATAGGGACTGAAGCTTTCTTT. This encodes CASSPTGIGTEAFF.

The rearrangement joins TRBV25-1 to TRBJ2-1, with 8 bases that match TRBD2. Germline values: CDR1 MGHDK, CDR2 SYGVNS. The CDR3 covers 14 residues. V lost 4 bases, J lost 6 bases, and 5 bases stayed unmatched. The CDR3 region has the DNA TGTGCCAGCAGTGTGTCCGGGAGGGCCAATGAGCAGTTCTTC. Amino acid sequence: CASSVSGRANEQFF.

This chain links TRBV7-8 with TRBJ2-7, with 10 bases aligning to TRBD1. Germline trimming cut 5 bases from V and 6 bases from J; bases unmatched to any gene: 16. The CDR3 sequence is 17 residues long. CDR1 and CDR2 from the germline V gene are SGHVS and FQNEAQ. The CDR3, as DNA: TGTGCCAGCAGCCCCAAGGTCCCGGGACAGGGGTCCAGCGAGCAGTACTTC. Its protein product is CASSPKVPGQGSSEQYF.